Presented here are 26 T cell receptor beta chains from one specimen sequenced in a study of T cells after yellow fever vaccination. One entry per CDR3 protein, called by TCRdb with MiXCR from the 5' RACE reads. Of 620,000 or so distinct CDR3 sequences detected, roughly a sixth appear once; the ten largest clones hold around 16%. The material was PBMCs, obtained 5 to 6 days after the first yellow fever vaccination. All receptors derive from a man aged 18-30 years who received the YFV17D yellow fever vaccine.

At least ten counts were recorded for this clonotype. The chain combines TRBV15 with TRBJ2-4; possible D gene TRBD1, 6 bases. This CDR3 spans 16 amino acids. With 6 bases removed from V and 1 base from J, the gap between germline ends came to 16 bases. Germline V CDR1 and CDR2: LNHNV, YYDKDF (reference sequence). CDR3 DNA: TGTGCCACCAGAGCGAGTCAGGGGCAGGCCAAAAACATTCAGTACTTC. Translated, it gives CATRASQGQAKNIQYF.

This clonotype has only a few counts. This chain joins TRBV4-1 and TRBJ1-5; D perhaps matches TRBD1 (6 bases). CDR3 length: 15 amino acids. Germline V gene sequence: CDR1 MGHRA, CDR2 YSYEKL. Trimming cost V 4 bases and J 5 bases, with 15 bases left between them. The CDR3, as DNA: TGCGCCAGCAGCCGCCGACAGGAGGGGTATCAGCCCCAGCATTTT. This encodes CASSRRQEGYQPQHF.

V usage is TRBV2 and J usage is TRBJ2-7; D may be TRBD1 or TRBD2 (5 bases each). Germline-derived CDR1 and CDR2 are SNHLY and FYNNEI. Trimming pared 5 bases from V and 5 bases from J, leaving 16 bases between. The CDR3 is 14 amino acids. CDR3 amino acids: CASSRRTIGDEQYV. CDR3 nucleotide sequence: TGTGCCAGCAGTCGGAGGACAATCGGCGACGAGCAGTACGTC.

This clonotype has only a few counts. This CDR3 is CASSFPGQGFSENEQFF. Written as DNA, the CDR3 is TGTGCCAGCAGCTTTCCGGGACAGGGGTTCAGTGAGAATGAGCAGTTCTTC. This sequence joins TRBV7-2 and TRBJ2-1, with 10 bases matching TRBD1. This CDR3 is 17 amino acids long. With V trimmed by 3 bases and J by 7 bases, 12 bases remained unmatched. In germline, CDR1 is SGHTA, CDR2 FQGNSA.

The sample holds a few counts of this clonotype. The J gene is TRBJ1-6, the V gene TRBV3-1, with unresolved D. Trimming pared 1 base from V and 3 bases from J, leaving 10 bases between. Germline CDR1 LGHDT, CDR2 YNNKEL (reference sequence). CDR3 length: 16 amino acids. The CDR3 loop is CASSQGPGRYNSPLHF. In nucleotides, the CDR3 is TGTGCCAGCAGCCAAGGACCGGGCCGCTATAATTCACCCCTCCACTTT.

This clonotype was counted a few times. The chain uses TRBV7-2 and TRBJ1-4; possibly TRBD1 for D (5 bases). From germline, CDR1 is SGHTA and CDR2 FQGNSA. V lost 5 bases to trimming and J lost 8 bases, with 15 bases between them. This CDR3 is built from 14 residues. As DNA, the CDR3 is TGTGCCAGCAGCCCCGCAGGGTCCCAGGAAAAACTGTTTTTT. Translation: CASSPAGSQEKLFF.

The chain joins TRBV6-5 to TRBJ2-4; D is undetermined. CDR3 length equals 15 residues. Germline values: CDR1 MNHEY, CDR2 SVGAGI. Trimming pared 0 bases from V and 1 base from J, leaving 7 bases between. The CDR3 loop is CASSYSGRAKNIQYF. The DNA of the CDR3 is TGTGCCAGCAGTTACTCAGGGCGGGCCAAAAACATTCAGTACTTC.

The V call is TRBV5-4, the J call TRBJ1-1, with unresolved D. Germline V CDR1 and CDR2: SGHNT, YYREEE (reference sequence). Trimming cost V 4 bases and J 0 bases, with 13 bases left between them. The CDR3 consists of 15 residues. In DNA form, the CDR3 reads TGTGCCAGCAGCCAAGACGAGGAGGTGAACACTGAAGCTTTCTTT. The encoded protein is CASSQDEEVNTEAFF. Full variable domain (remainder filled in from reference TRBV5-4 and TRBJ1-1): ETGVTQSPTHLIKTRGQQVTLRCSSQSGHNTVSWYQQALGQGPQFIFQYYREEENGRGNFPPRFSGLQFPNYSSELNVNALELDDSALYLCASSQDEEVNTEAFFGQGTRLTVV.

In this sample, this clonotype turned up a few times. The chain carries TRBV7-2 and TRBJ2-3, with D perhaps matching TRBD1 (6 bases). Germline V CDR1 and CDR2: SGHTA, FQGNSA. V was shortened by 2 bases and J by 10 bases, with 13 bases between the two germline ends. This CDR3 spans 13 amino acids. Here the CDR3 reads CASSLSLEGAQYF. CDR3 DNA sequence: TGTGCCAGCAGCTTATCGTTAGAGGGGGCGCAGTATTTT.

This clonotype was recorded many times. The CDR3 loop is CASSAWGPGGTEAFF. CDR3 in DNA: TGTGCCAGCAGTGCATGGGGGCCGGGGGGCACTGAAGCTTTCTTT. The J gene is TRBJ1-1, the V gene TRBV12-3 or TRBV12-4; a weak D match, TRBD1 (6 bases). Trimming stripped 5 bases from V and 4 bases from J, with 17 bases between. This CDR3 contains 15 residues.

This clonotype was detected only a few times. This chain links TRBV6-6 with TRBJ1-2; D not resolved. Germline V CDR1 and CDR2: MNHNY, SVGAGI (reference sequence). V lost 2 bases to trimming and J lost 8 bases, with 9 bases between them. The CDR3 loop spans 12 amino acids. As DNA, the CDR3 is TGTGCCAGCAGTTACCGGGTGGGCGGCTACACCTTC. Translating it yields CASSYRVGGYTF.

The CDR3 nucleotides are TGTGCCAGCAGCTCAGACAGGGCTGGGGCCAACGTCCTGACTTTC. The encoded protein is CASSSDRAGANVLTF. The chain carries TRBV6-1 and TRBJ2-6, with 7 bases fitting TRBD1. The CDR3 extends over 15 amino acids. With V trimmed by 6 bases and J by 2 bases, 4 bases remained unmatched. Per the germline V gene, CDR1 is MNHNS and CDR2 is SASEGT.

This clonotype has ten or more counts. The V and J genes are TRBV18 and TRBJ1-3, with TRBD1 identical over 7 bases. There are 14 residues in the CDR3. Germline CDR1 KGHSH, CDR2 LQKENI. The J segment lost 1 base and the V segment lost 8 bases, leaving 5 bases of the junction unmatched. Written as DNA, the CDR3 is TGTGCCAGCAGCCCGACAGGGTCTGGAAACACCATATATTTT. Protein sequence: CASSPTGSGNTIYF.

This sequence joins TRBV27 and TRBJ2-5, with 12 bases that match TRBD2. Germline CDR1 is MNHEY and CDR2 is SMNVEV (reference sequence). The CDR3 contains 16 residues. Trimming took 8 bases from V and 0 from J; bases not matched to a gene: 7. The CDR3 region is CASRLGLAGYQETQYF. The CDR3 bases are TGTGCCAGCCGCCTCGGACTAGCGGGGTACCAAGAGACCCAGTACTTC.

This chain links TRBV6-1 with TRBJ1-2, with a weak D call TRBD1 (5 bases). Looked up from germline, CDR1 is MNHNS and CDR2 is SASEGT. The length of the CDR3 is 14 residues. V gave up 9 bases and J gave up 0 bases, with 14 bases separating them. Here the CDR3 DNA reads TGTGCCAGTGGAAGGGACTCCCCTAACTATGGCTACACCTTC. Residues: CASGRDSPNYGYTF.

This clonotype was seen repeatedly, ten times or more. V and J are TRBV7-2 and TRBJ2-1; D call uncertain. V lost 5 bases to trimming and J lost 6 bases, with 5 bases between them. Germline V gene lookup returns CDR1 SGHTA and CDR2 FQGNSA. The CDR3 spans 11 residues. The CDR3 nucleotides read TGTGCCAGCAGCCCCGCCAATGAGCAGTTCTTC. This codes for CASSPANEQFF.

This chain connects TRBV4-3 to TRBJ2-3, with D maybe TRBD2 (6 bases). The CDR3 contains 15 residues. CDR1 LGHNA and CDR2 YSLEER come from the germline V gene. V was clipped by 3 bases and J by 2 bases, with 12 bases between them. The CDR3 loop is CASSQEGLPTDTQYF. In DNA, the CDR3 is TGCGCCAGCAGCCAGGAGGGACTTCCCACAGATACGCAGTATTTT.

The V and J genes are TRBV6-5 and TRBJ2-2; D not certain. This CDR3 contains 15 residues. Looked up from germline, CDR1 is MNHEY and CDR2 is SVGAGI. The ends were cut back, 2 bases at V and 3 bases at J, with 10 bases in the middle. CDR3 nucleotides: TGTGCCAGCAGTTACCGTATCCCGGACACCGGGGAGCTGTTTTTT. Amino acid sequence: CASSYRIPDTGELFF.

The rearrangement uses TRBV5-5 and TRBJ2-1; no clear D. Trimming left V 3 bases short and J 11 bases short, with 24 bases between. Germline CDR1 is SGHKS and CDR2 is YYEKEE (reference sequence). This CDR3 is built from 16 residues. The CDR3: CASSSRTTPTMVQQFF. In DNA, the CDR3 is TGTGCCAGCAGCTCCCGAACAACTCCTACAATGGTGCAGCAGTTCTTC.

Only a few counts were recorded for this clonotype. The chain couples TRBV3-1 to TRBJ2-1, with D hard to call. Germline V gene sequence: CDR1 LGHDT, CDR2 YNNKEL (reference sequence). CDR3 size: 11 residues. Trimming stripped 2 bases from V and 10 bases from J, with 6 bases between. DNA of the CDR3: TGTGCCAGCAGCCAATTTGAGGAGCAGTTCTTC. Its translation is CASSQFEEQFF.

This chain links TRBV12-3 or TRBV12-4 with TRBJ1-2; a possible D gene is TRBD1 (6 bases). Trimming took off 6 bases at V and 4 bases at J, with 15 bases between the two ends. The CDR3 spans 14 residues. The DNA for the CDR3 is TGTGCCAGCAGGGTCGGGGGGGCCGGCTATGGCTACACCTTC. This gives the protein CASRVGGAGYGYTF.

The sample holds a few counts of this clonotype. CDR3 in DNA: TGTGCCAGCAGCTGGGGACAGACTCACAATGAGCAGTTCTTC. Translating it yields CASSWGQTHNEQFF. This chain joins TRBV7-6 and TRBJ2-1, with 7 bases that match TRBD1. CDR3 length equals 14 residues. Germline loops: CDR1 SGHVS, CDR2 FNYEAQ. Trimming took 4 bases from V and 5 from J; bases not matched to a gene: 5.

In this sample, this clonotype turned up a few times. The chain employs TRBV9 and TRBJ2-1; the match to TRBD1 covers 9 bases. The V and J ends lost 3 bases and 2 bases, in that order; junction bases with no gene match: 9. Germline V lookup: CDR1 SGDLS, CDR2 YYNGEE. The CDR3 is made up of 17 amino acids. The CDR3 loop reads CASSADRGSFPYNEQFF. The CDR3 DNA is TGTGCCAGCAGCGCGGACAGGGGATCTTTCCCCTACAATGAGCAGTTCTTC. The whole variable domain, filled in from reference TRBV9 and TRBJ2-1, reads DSGVTQTPKHLITATGQRVTLRCSPRSGDLSVYWYQQSLDQGLQFLIQYYNGEERAKGNILERFSAQQFPDLHSELNLSSLELGDSALYFCASSADRGSFPYNEQFFGPGTRLTVL.

The table lists this clonotype with a few counts. The V call is TRBV12-3 or TRBV12-4, the J call TRBJ2-4, with unresolved D. CDR3 length: 13 amino acids. Trimming cost V 5 bases and J 0 bases, with 5 bases left between them. CDR3 region: CASSRIAKNIQYF. The CDR3 DNA reads TGTGCCAGCAGTCGAATAGCCAAAAACATTCAGTACTTC.

CDR3 nucleotides: TGTGCCACCAGTGATTCCGGACAGGGGAAAACTGAAGCTTTCTTT. This gives the protein CATSDSGQGKTEAFF. The genes are TRBV24-1 and TRBJ1-1, with 9 bases aligning to TRBD1. V gave up 2 bases and J gave up 5 bases; unmatched junction bases: 5. CDR3 length equals 15 residues. Germline-derived CDR1 and CDR2 are KGHDR and SFDVKD.

This clonotype appeared a few times. This chain joins TRBV20-1 and TRBJ1-6; no reliable D call. Per the germline V gene, CDR1 is DFQATT and CDR2 is SNEGSKA (reference sequence). Deletions cut 6 bases from V and 8 bases from J, with 14 bases between. The CDR3 has 13 residues. CDR3 loop: CSAARDMDSPLHF. In DNA form, the CDR3 reads TGCAGTGCAGCGAGGGATATGGATTCACCCCTCCACTTT.